This TCR beta chain was captured by sequencing in a study of Graves' ophthalmopathy and Graves' hyperthyroidism. TCR beta CDR3 amplification used RNA transcripts. Second-round multiplex PCR followed a first-round RT-PCR using HTBI primers. TCRdb reprocessed the multiplex PCR reads with MiXCR, giving one entry per CDR3 protein. The sample has approximately 330,000 distinct CDR3 sequences, 15% to 20% seen once; the top ten hold approximately 13%. This clonotype was recorded many times. The CDR3 spans 15 residues. V was cut by 3 bases and J by 1 base, with 12 bases left in between. This TCR was sampled from an adult man with Graves' ophthalmopathy. Material: peripheral blood. This chain joins TRBV12-3 or TRBV12-4 and TRBJ1-2; weak D call: TRBD1 (5 bases). The CDR3 protein is CASSLGTEFNYGYTF. Written as DNA, the CDR3 is TGTGCCAGCAGTTTGGGGACGGAGTTTAACTATGGCTACACCTTC.